This TCR beta chain was identified during a study of blood T cell repertoires in COVID-19. Background on the study: The United States, Italy and Spain provided the acute and convalescent COVID-19 samples. Sample material is recorded as cDNA or gDNA derived from T cells, B-cell-depleted T cells, or PBMCs.

Participants spanned ages about 18 to 89 years and resided in 20 to 30 US areas. Participants were placed into cohorts based on the clinical history they reported. V was clipped by 7 bases and J by 7 bases, with 17 bases between them. Germline V lookup: CDR1 SGHVS, CDR2 FQNEAQ. The CDR3 runs 14 residues. Repertoires were generated with immunoSEQ multiplex PCR, while TCRdb's copy carries only in-frame clones and drops some. The sample lists 250,000 or so clones, about 80% seen once, with about 3.9% in the top ten. Material: PBMCs or T cells enriched from blood (not recorded which). The chain combines TRBV7-8 with TRBJ2-1, with D tentatively TRBD2 (5 bases). The clonotype originates from a woman aged 40 to 50 who had been exposed to COVID-19. The CDR3 DNA follows: TGTGCCAGCACCCCCCCTTGGACTTTTAATGAGCAGTTCTTC. This translates into CASTPPWTFNEQFF.